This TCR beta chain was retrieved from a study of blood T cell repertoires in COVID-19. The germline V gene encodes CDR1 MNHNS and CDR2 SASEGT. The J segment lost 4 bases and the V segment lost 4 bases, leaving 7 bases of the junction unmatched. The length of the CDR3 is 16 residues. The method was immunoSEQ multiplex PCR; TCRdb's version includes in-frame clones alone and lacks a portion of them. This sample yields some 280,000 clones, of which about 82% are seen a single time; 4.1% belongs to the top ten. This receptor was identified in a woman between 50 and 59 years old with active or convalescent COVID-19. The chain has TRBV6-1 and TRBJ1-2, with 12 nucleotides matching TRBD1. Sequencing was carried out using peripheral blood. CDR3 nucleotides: TGTGCCAGCAGTGGTTCCGGGACAGGGGGCGGCTATGGCTACACCTTC. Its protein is CASSGSGTGGGYGYTF.